This T cell receptor beta chain was sequenced for a study of blood T cells in healthy people across ages. In germline, CDR1 is SGHTA, CDR2 FQGTGA. The CDR3 covers 15 residues. V lost 5 bases to trimming and J lost 2 bases, with 14 bases between them. Peripheral blood was drawn, ten milliliters per donor. Sample-barcoded 5' priming and a J-beta primer mix drove a second PCR of roughly 7 to 11 cycles. In TCRdb, the 5' RACE reads were re-called with MiXCR into one record per CDR3 protein. The repertoire holds some 640,000 distinct CDR3 sequences, with around half as singletons. The V call is TRBV7-3, the J call TRBJ2-3; TRBD2 is a possible D gene (6 bases). The sequenced material came from blood. This TCR came from a woman between 55 and 75 years old in good health. The CDR3 sequence is CASSPVAADTDTQYF. In DNA form, the CDR3 reads TGTGCCAGCAGCCCAGTAGCGGCGGACACAGATACGCAGTATTTT.